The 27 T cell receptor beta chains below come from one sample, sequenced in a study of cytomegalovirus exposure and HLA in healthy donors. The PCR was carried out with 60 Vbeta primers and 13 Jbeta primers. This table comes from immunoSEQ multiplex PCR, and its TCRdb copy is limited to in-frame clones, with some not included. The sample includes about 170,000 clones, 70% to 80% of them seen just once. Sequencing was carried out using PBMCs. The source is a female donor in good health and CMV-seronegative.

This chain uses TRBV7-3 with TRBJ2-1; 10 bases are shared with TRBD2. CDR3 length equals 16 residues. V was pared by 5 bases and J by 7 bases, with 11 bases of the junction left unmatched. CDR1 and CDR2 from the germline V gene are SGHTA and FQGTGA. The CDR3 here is CASSLFRASGRNEQFF. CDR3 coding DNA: TGTGCCAGCAGCCTTTTTAGGGCTAGCGGGAGAAATGAGCAGTTCTTC.

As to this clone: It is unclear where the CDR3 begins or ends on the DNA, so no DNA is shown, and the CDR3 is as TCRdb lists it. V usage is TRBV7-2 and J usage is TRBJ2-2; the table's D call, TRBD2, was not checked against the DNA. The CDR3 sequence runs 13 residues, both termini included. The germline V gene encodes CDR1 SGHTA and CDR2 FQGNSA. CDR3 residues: CASSPFGAGELFF.

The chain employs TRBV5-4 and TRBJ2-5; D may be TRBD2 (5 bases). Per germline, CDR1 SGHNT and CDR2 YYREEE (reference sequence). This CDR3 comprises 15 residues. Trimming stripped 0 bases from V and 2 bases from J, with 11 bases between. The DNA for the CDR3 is TGTGCCAGCAGCTTGGCGGCCAGAGGGCAAGAGACCCAGTACTTC. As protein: CASSLAARGQETQYF.

CDR3 region: CASSQVTGGPKEQYF. CDR3 DNA: TGCGCCAGCAGCCAAGTTACCGGGGGGCCTAAGGAGCAGTACTTC. The chain recombines TRBV4-1 with TRBJ2-7; possible D gene TRBD2, 7 bases. CDR3 size: 15 residues. Germline V CDR1 and CDR2: MGHRA, YSYEKL. V dropped 1 base and J dropped 7 bases, with 17 bases sitting between them.

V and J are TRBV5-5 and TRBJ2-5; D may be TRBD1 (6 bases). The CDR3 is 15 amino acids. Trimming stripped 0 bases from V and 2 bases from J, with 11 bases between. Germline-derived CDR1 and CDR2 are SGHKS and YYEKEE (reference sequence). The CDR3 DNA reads TGTGCCAGCAGCTTGGCGCAGGGGCGGCAAGAGACCCAGTACTTC. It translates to CASSLAQGRQETQYF.

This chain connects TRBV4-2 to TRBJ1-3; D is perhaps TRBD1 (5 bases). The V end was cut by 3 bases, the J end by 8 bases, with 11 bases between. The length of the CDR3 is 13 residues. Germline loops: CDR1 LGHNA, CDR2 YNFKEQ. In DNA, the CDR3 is TGTGCCAGCAGCCATTTAACCAGGGACACCATATATTTT. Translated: CASSHLTRDTIYF.

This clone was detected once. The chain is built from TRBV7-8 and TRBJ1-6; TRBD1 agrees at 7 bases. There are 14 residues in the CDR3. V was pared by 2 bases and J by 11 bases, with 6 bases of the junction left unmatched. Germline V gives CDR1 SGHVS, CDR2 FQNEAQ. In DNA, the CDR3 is TGTGCCAGCAGCTTAAAACAGGGGCCTACACCCCTCCACTTT. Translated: CASSLKQGPTPLHF.

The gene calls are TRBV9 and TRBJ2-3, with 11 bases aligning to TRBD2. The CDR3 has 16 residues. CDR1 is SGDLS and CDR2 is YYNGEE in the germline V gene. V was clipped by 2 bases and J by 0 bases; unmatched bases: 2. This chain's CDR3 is CASSVSGRGSTDTQYF. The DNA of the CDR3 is TGTGCCAGCAGCGTTAGCGGGAGGGGAAGCACAGATACGCAGTATTTT.

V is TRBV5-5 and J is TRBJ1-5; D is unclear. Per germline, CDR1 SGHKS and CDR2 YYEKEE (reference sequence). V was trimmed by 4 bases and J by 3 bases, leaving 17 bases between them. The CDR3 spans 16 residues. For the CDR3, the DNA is TGTGCCAGCAGCCTTGGGCTCCCAGCTCTCAATCAGCCCCAGCATTTT. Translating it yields CASSLGLPALNQPQHF.

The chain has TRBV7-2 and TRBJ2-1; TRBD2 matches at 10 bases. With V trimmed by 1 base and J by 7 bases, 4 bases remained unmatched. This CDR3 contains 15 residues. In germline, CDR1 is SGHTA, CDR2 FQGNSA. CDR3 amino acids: CASSLGASGSNEQFF. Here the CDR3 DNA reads TGTGCCAGCAGCTTAGGGGCTAGCGGGAGTAATGAGCAGTTCTTC.

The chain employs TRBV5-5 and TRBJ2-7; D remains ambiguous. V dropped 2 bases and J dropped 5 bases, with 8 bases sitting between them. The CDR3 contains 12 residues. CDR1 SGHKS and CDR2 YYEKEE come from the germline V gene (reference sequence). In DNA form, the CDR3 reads TGTGCCAGCAGCTTAAGCTTCGACGAGCAGTACTTC. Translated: CASSLSFDEQYF.

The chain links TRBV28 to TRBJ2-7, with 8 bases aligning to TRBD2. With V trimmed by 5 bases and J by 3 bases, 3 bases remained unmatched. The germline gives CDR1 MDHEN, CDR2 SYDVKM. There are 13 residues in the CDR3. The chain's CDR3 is CASSSGSYYEQYF. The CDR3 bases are TGTGCCAGCAGTAGCGGGAGCTACTACGAGCAGTACTTC.

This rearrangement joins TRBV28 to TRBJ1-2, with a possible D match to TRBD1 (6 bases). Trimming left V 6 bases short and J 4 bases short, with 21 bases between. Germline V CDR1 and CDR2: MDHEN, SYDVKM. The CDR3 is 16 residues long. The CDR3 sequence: CASSDPGRGSVYGYTF. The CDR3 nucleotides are TGTGCCAGCAGCGACCCGGGAAGGGGGTCGGTCTATGGCTACACCTTC.

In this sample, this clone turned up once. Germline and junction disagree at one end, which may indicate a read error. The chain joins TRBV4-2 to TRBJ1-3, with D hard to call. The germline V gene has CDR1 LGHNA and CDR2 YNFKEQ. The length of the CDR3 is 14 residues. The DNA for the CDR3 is TGTGCCGGCAGCCAAGCACTGGTGGGAAACACCATATATTTT. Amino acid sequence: CAGSQALVGNTIYF.

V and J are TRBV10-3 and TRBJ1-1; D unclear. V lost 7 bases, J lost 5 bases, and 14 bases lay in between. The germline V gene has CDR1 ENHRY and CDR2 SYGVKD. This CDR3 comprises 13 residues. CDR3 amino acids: CAITTGGSTEAFF. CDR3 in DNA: TGTGCCATCACAACCGGAGGGTCGACTGAAGCTTTCTTT.

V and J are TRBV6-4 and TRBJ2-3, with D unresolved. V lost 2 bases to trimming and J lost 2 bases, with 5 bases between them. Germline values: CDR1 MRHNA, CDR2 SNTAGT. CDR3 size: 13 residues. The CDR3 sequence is CASSDQYTDTQYF. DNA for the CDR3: TGTGCCAGCAGTGACCAGTACACAGATACGCAGTATTTT.

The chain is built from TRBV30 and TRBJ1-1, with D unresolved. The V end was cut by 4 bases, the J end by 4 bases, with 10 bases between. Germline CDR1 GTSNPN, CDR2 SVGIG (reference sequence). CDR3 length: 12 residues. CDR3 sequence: CAWTYGRTEAFF. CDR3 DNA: TGTGCCTGGACATATGGGCGCACTGAAGCTTTCTTT.

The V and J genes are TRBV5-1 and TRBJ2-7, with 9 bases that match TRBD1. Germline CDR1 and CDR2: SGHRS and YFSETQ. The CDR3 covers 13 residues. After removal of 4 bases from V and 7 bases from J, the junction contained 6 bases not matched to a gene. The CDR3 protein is CASSRTGGGEQYF. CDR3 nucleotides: TGCGCCAGCAGCCGTACAGGGGGCGGGGAGCAGTACTTC. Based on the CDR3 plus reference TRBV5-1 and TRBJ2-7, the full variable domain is KAGVTQTPRYLIKTRGQQVTLSCSPISGHRSVSWYQQTPGQGLQFLFEYFSETQRNKGNFPGRFSGRQFSNSRSEMNVSTLELGDSALYLCASSRTGGGEQYFGPGTRLTVT.

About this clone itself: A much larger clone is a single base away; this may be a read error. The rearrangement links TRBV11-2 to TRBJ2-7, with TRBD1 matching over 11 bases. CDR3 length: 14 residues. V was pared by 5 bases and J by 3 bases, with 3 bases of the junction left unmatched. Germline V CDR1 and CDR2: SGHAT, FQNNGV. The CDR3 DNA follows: TGTGCCAGCAGCGCCGGGACAGGGGGCTACGAGCAGTACTTC. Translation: CASSAGTGGYEQYF.

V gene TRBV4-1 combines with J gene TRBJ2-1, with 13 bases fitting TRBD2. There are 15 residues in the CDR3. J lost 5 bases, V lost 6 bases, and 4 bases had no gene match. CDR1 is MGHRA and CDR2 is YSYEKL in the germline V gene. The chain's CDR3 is CASRLGLAGHNEQFF. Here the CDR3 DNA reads TGCGCCAGCAGGTTGGGACTAGCGGGACACAATGAGCAGTTCTTC.

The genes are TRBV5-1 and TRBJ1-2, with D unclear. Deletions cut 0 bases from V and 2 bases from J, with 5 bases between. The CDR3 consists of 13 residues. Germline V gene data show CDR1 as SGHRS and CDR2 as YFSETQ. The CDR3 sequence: CASSLVQNYGYTF. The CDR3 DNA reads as TGCGCCAGCAGCTTGGTACAGAACTATGGCTACACCTTC.

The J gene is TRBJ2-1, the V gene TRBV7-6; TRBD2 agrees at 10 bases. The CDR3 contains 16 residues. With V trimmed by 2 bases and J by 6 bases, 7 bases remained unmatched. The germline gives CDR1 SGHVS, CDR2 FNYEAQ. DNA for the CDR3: TGTGCCAGCAGCTTACATACTCAGCGGGGGGGCAATGAGCAGTTCTTC. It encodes CASSLHTQRGGNEQFF. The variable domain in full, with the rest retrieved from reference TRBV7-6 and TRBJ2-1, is GAGVSQSPRYKVTKRGQDVALRCDPISGHVSLYWYRQALGQGPEFLTYFNYEAQQDKSGLPNDRFSAERPEGSISTLTIQRTEQRDSAMYRCASSLHTQRGGNEQFFGPGTRLTVL.

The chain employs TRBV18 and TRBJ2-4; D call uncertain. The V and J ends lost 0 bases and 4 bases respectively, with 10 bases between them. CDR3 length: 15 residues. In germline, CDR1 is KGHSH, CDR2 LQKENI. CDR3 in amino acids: CASSPPSFSKNIQYF. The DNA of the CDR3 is TGTGCCAGCTCACCACCTTCGTTCAGTAAAAACATTCAGTACTTC.

The CDR3 here is CASRDRVPQPQHF. For the CDR3, the DNA is TGTGCCAGCAGAGACAGGGTTCCTCAGCCCCAGCATTTT. The gene calls are TRBV2 and TRBJ1-5, with TRBD1 matching 7 bases. J was trimmed by 6 bases and V by 6 bases; bases with no gene match: 5. Germline CDR1 and CDR2: SNHLY and FYNNEI. There are 13 residues in the CDR3.

DNA for the CDR3: TGTGCCAGCAGCTTGGTACAGGGGACCCACAATGAGCAGTTCTTC. Translated: CASSLVQGTHNEQFF. V gene TRBV5-4 combines with J gene TRBJ2-1, with 7 bases matching TRBD1. This CDR3 contains 15 residues. The ends lost 0 bases at V and 5 bases at J; junction bases unmatched: 5. Germline CDR1 is SGHNT and CDR2 is YYREEE (reference sequence).

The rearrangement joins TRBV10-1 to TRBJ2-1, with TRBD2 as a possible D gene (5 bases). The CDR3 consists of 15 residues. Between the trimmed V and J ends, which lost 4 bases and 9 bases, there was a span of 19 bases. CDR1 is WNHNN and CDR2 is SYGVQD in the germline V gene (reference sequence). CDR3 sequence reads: CASSVRGRDLGEQFF. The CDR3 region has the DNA TGCGCCAGCAGTGTTAGAGGTCGGGATCTAGGTGAGCAGTTCTTC.

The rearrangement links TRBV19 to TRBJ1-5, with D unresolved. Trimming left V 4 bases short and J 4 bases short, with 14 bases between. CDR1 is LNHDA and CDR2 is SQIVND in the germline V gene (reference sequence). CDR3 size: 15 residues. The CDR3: CASSTRASGNQPQHF. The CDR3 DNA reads TGTGCCAGTAGTACGAGGGCATCGGGAAATCAGCCCCAGCATTTT.